The 9 T cell receptor beta chains reported below all come from one sample, sequenced in a study of blood T cells in healthy people across ages. A second about 7 to 12 cycle PCR used barcoded and J-beta primers. Each CDR3 protein gets one entry after TCRdb re-called the 5' RACE reads with MiXCR. The sample carries approximately 690,000 distinct CDR3 sequences, roughly 58% recorded once. Input material: blood. The source is a man in his 60s in good health.

CDR3 region: CSVRQEGKAFF. The CDR3 DNA follows: TGCAGCGTACGACAGGAAGGAAAAGCTTTCTTT. The rearrangement links TRBV29-1 to TRBJ1-1, with D possibly being TRBD1 (6 bases). Trimming shortened V by 6 bases and J by 9 bases, and 14 bases separated the two germline ends. This CDR3 region has 11 residues. Germline V lookup: CDR1 SQVTM, CDR2 ANQGSEA.

V and J are TRBV20-1 and TRBJ2-5, with D hard to call. The germline V gene has CDR1 DFQATT and CDR2 SNEGSKA (reference sequence). V was shortened by 3 bases and J by 0 bases, with 5 bases between the two germline ends. The CDR3 is 12 residues long. The CDR3 region is CSASEDQETQYF. The CDR3 bases are TGCAGTGCTAGTGAGGACCAAGAGACCCAGTACTTC.

This clonotype appeared a few times. The chain carries TRBV7-2 and TRBJ2-1; 7 bases align to TRBD1. Looked up from germline, CDR1 is SGHTA and CDR2 is FQGNSA. This CDR3 is 15 amino acids long. V was pared by 2 bases and J by 4 bases, with 5 bases of the junction left unmatched. The CDR3 DNA sequence: TGTGCCAGCAGCTTAATCGGGACAGCTTACAATGAGCAGTTCTTC. Its protein is CASSLIGTAYNEQFF.

This clonotype appeared once. The rearrangement joins TRBV6-2 or TRBV6-3 to TRBJ2-6; 11 bases align to TRBD1. This CDR3 region has 16 residues. Unmatched junction bases numbered 5, after V lost 6 bases and J lost 4 bases. In germline, CDR1 is MNHEY, CDR2 SVGEGT. The CDR3, as DNA: TGTGCCAGCAGAGGACAGGGGGCGTTGGGGGCCAACGTCCTGACTTTC. Amino acid sequence: CASRGQGALGANVLTF.

The chain carries TRBV7-9 and TRBJ1-2, with 9 bases identical to TRBD1. CDR3 length equals 15 residues. J lost 7 bases, V lost 4 bases, and 10 bases had no gene match. Germline assignment: CDR1 SEHNR and CDR2 FQNEAQ (reference sequence). CDR3 DNA: TGTGCCAGCAGCTCCCGGGACAGGGCTTTTGGTGGCTACACCTTC. Its protein product is CASSSRDRAFGGYTF.

The chain combines TRBV18 with TRBJ2-3, with D uncertain. CDR1 KGHSH and CDR2 LQKENI come from the germline V gene. Trimming pared 2 bases from V and 6 bases from J, leaving 15 bases between. The CDR3 runs 15 residues. The CDR3 DNA reads as TGTGCCAGCTCACCAGAGGTGGGGTCAATGGATACGCAGTATTTT. Residues: CASSPEVGSMDTQYF.

The genes are TRBV9 and TRBJ1-6; 8 nucleotides line up with TRBD1. This CDR3 has 14 amino acids. Per germline, CDR1 SGDLS and CDR2 YYNGEE. The V gene end was trimmed by 2 bases and the J gene end by 5 bases; junction bases not matched to a gene: 0. CDR3 in DNA: TGTGCCAGCAGCGTGACAGGGGATAATTCACCCCTCCACTTT. Translating it yields CASSVTGDNSPLHF.

This chain joins TRBV3-1 and TRBJ2-1; 11 bases line up with TRBD2. The CDR3 has 16 amino acids. Germline CDR1 reads LGHDT; CDR2 reads YNNKEL (reference sequence). Unmatched junction bases numbered 6, after V lost 1 base and J lost 7 bases. The CDR3 region has the DNA TGTGCCAGCAGCCAAGCAATAGCGGGGGGGCGTAATGAGCAGTTCTTC. It is translated as CASSQAIAGGRNEQFF.

The CDR3 spells CSVELGLRTYNEQFF. CDR3 nucleotide sequence: TGCAGCGTTGAGCTGGGACTGAGGACCTACAATGAGCAGTTCTTC. The chain recombines TRBV29-1 with TRBJ2-1; maybe TRBD2 (6 bases). The CDR3 spans 15 residues. Germline CDR1 and CDR2: SQVTM and ANQGSEA. V was cut by 3 bases and J by 2 bases, with 14 bases left in between.